A selection of T cell receptor beta chains follows, all from one sample in a study of cytomegalovirus exposure and HLA in healthy donors. Assay used: immunoSEQ multiplex PCR; TCRdb lists only in-frame clones, some missing. The sample carries over 95,000 clones, 77% recorded once. Sequencing was carried out using PBMCs. These receptors were collected from a man aged 35-49 years in good health and CMV-seropositive. The CDR3 runs from the conserved cysteine through the conserved F or W. D genes are given only for firm matches. Clone size is not always given. Where it is, it says once, few, many or a class for expanded clones.

few,TRBV4-1,TRBD2,TRBJ2-1,TGCGCCAGCAGCCAAGGGACCCTCGGGGGGAATGAGCAGTTCTTC,CASSQGTLGGNEQFF
.,TRBV7-2,.,TRBJ2-7,TGTGCCAGCAGCTCGGACTCGTTCTACGAGCAGTACTTC,CASSSDSFYEQYF
.,TRBV7-9,.,TRBJ1-5,TGTGCCAGCAGCTTAGCGGGTACAGCTAGCAATCAGCCCCAGCATTTT,CASSLAGTASNQPQHF
.,TRBV5-1,.,TRBJ1-4,TGCGCCAGCAGCTTGGAGTCGTCAGAGGGTGAAAAACTGTTTTTT,CASSLESSEGEKLFF
.,TRBV19,.,TRBJ2-3,TGTGCCAGTAGTCTCCGGGCCTCCAGGGGTACGCAGTATTTT,CASSLRASRGTQYF
.,TRBV7-9,TRBD1,TRBJ1-2,TGTGCCAGCAGCGGATCAGGGGGCTATGGCTACACCTTC,CASSGSGGYGYTF
few,TRBV6-5,.,TRBJ2-7,TGTGCCAGCAGTTACCCTGGGGGCGAGGACGAGCAGTACTTC,CASSYPGGEDEQYF
few,TRBV11-2,TRBD2,TRBJ2-7,TGTGCCAGCAGCTTTGGGAGCGGGGGACCGGGGGAGCAGTACTTC,CASSFGSGGPGEQYF
.,TRBV18,.,TRBJ2-7,TGTGCCAGCTCACCAGAATATAAGGGGTACTACGAGCAGTACTTC,CASSPEYKGYYEQYF
.,TRBV2,.,TRBJ1-5,TGTGCCAGCAGGGCCCAGGGGTCTGGCAATCAGCCCCAGCATTTT,CASRAQGSGNQPQHF
.,TRBV5-1,TRBD1,TRBJ2-2,TGCGCCAGCAGCGCACCGGGACAGGGTCGGGACACCGGGGAGCTGTTTTTT,CASSAPGQGRDTGELFF